This T cell receptor beta chain was obtained from a study of blood T cells in healthy people across ages. J lost 4 bases, V lost 8 bases, and 20 bases had no gene match. CDR1 and CDR2 from the germline V gene are MDHEN and SYDVKM. CDR3 length: 19 amino acids. Primers used in a second PCR of about 6 to 11 cycles were a sample-barcoded 5' primer and a J-beta primer mix. CDR3-containing paired-end reads numbered at least 2.5 million in each sample. Each CDR3 protein gets one entry after TCRdb re-called the 5' RACE reads with MiXCR. The table records 1,300,000 or so distinct CDR3 sequences, around 59% of them present only once. Study results and limitations: A conclusive naive versus antigen-experienced comparison was prevented by the unsorted PBMCs.

The authors isolated at least 7 million PBMCs per sample. With regard to this clonotype: No antigen is known for it.

The chain uses TRBV28 and TRBJ2-2; 9 bases line up with TRBD2. This TCR derives from a man aged 18 to 29 in good health. What was sequenced was blood. CDR3 coding DNA: TGTGCCAGCTATCGCCATTTAGGGAGGCCTAGCGGGACCACCGGGGAGCTGTTTTTT. Encoded protein: CASYRHLGRPSGTTGELFF.